Below, one T cell receptor (beta chain) is given with its context. This entry is derived from a study of T-cell memory formation after mild COVID-19. TCR alpha and TCR beta cDNA libraries carrying sample barcodes and UMIs were produced by 5'RACE using constant-segment primers. MiXCR, run by TCRdb on the 5' RACE reads, gives a single entry per CDR3 protein. This sample has 380,000 or so distinct CDR3 sequences; roughly 14% occur once, and the top ten carry around 22%. The CDR3 is 16 residues long. V lost 7 bases to trimming and J lost 3 bases; unmatched junction nucleotides: 8. This TCR was recovered from a man in his late teens or twenties who had mild COVID-19 (a few samples of this study predate the infection). Cell type and time point are not known. The sample consisted of PBMCs or a T cell subset sorted from them (not recorded which). The chain uses TRBV12-3 or TRBV12-4 and TRBJ2-6; 8 nucleotides align to TRBD2. DNA of the CDR3: TGTGCCAGCAACCCCGGGGGGGAAGTTGGGGCCAACGTCCTGACTTTC. It is translated as CASNPGGEVGANVLTF.